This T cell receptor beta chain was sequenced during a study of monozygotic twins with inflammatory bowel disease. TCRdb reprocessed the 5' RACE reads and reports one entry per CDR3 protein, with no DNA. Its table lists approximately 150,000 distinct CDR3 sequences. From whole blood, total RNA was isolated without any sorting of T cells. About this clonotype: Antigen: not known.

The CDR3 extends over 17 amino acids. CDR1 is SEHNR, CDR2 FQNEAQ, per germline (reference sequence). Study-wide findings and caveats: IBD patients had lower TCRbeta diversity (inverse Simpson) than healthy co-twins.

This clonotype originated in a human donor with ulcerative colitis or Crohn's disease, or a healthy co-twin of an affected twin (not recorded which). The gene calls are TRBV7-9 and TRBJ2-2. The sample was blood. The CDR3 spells CASSTTTQIPNTGELFF.